One sample yielded the 4 T cell receptor beta chains listed below, sequenced in a study of tumor-infiltrating lymphocytes in localized non-small cell lung cancer. Assay: immunoSEQ multiplex PCR; the TCRdb copy retains only in-frame clones and omits some. The repertoire holds just under 30,000 clones, with 70% to 90% as singletons. Sequencing input: lung tumor tissue. All receptors come from a human donor with non-small cell lung cancer.

The gene calls are TRBV6-5 and TRBJ1-5, with a tentative D call TRBD1 (6 bases). CDR3 length equals 14 residues. The germline V gene encodes CDR1 MNHEY and CDR2 SVGAGI. Trimming cost V 2 bases and J 5 bases, with 10 bases left between them. CDR3: CASSYGGRHQPQHF. The CDR3 DNA reads as TGTGCCAGCAGTTACGGGGGGCGGCATCAGCCCCAGCATTTT.

V and J are TRBV6-5 and TRBJ1-2, with no clear D. Between the trimmed V and J ends, which lost 2 bases and 8 bases, there was a span of 9 bases. The germline CDR1 and CDR2 sequences are MNHEY and SVGAGI. The CDR3 loop spans 12 amino acids. In DNA form, the CDR3 reads TGTGCCAGCAGTTACGAGGGAGGGGGCTACACCTTC. Translation: CASSYEGGGYTF.

CDR3 in amino acids: CASSTRQGLHEKLFF. The CDR3 region has the DNA TGTGCCAGTAGTACCCGACAGGGCCTTCATGAAAAACTGTTTTTT. This chain joins TRBV19 and TRBJ1-4, with 7 positions matching TRBD1. This CDR3 has 15 residues. Germline trimming cut 4 bases from V and 6 bases from J; bases unmatched to any gene: 8. The germline gives CDR1 LNHDA, CDR2 SQIVND (reference sequence).

J is TRBJ2-1 and V is TRBV28, with 9 positions matching TRBD2. The CDR3 is made up of 14 amino acids. Germline lookup yields CDR1 MDHEN and CDR2 SYDVKM. The ends lost 3 bases at V and 7 bases at J; junction bases unmatched: 4. CDR3: CASSLPTSGNEQFF. The CDR3, as DNA: TGTGCCAGCAGTTTGCCGACTAGCGGAAATGAGCAGTTCTTC.